Following are 9 T cell receptor beta chains from one sample sequenced in a study of radiotherapy plus CTLA-4 blockade in lung cancer. Using immunoSEQ multiplex PCR, the repertoire was profiled, and TCRdb retains in-frame clones only, with some absent. Of around 63,000 clones listed, less than 85% are singletons. The sequenced sample was peripheral blood, obtained from a patient treated with radiotherapy plus ipilimumab. Receptor source: a human donor with non-small cell lung cancer whose response to radiotherapy plus ipilimumab could not be evaluated. Some clones in this sample may be carry-over from other donors' samples.

V is TRBV19 and J is TRBJ1-5, with D maybe TRBD1 (6 bases). The V gene lost 7 bases and the J gene lost 3 bases, with 10 bases spanning the gap. Germline V gives CDR1 LNHDA, CDR2 SQIVND (reference sequence). The CDR3 totals 13 residues. The CDR3 nucleotides are TGTGCCAGTATAGGGGGTTACAATCAGCCCCAGCATTTT. Translation: CASIGGYNQPQHF.

CDR3 residues: CASSPQSLTYGYTF. The CDR3 DNA follows: TGTGCCAGCTCACCTCAATCCTTAACTTATGGCTACACCTTC. The V and J genes are TRBV18 and TRBJ1-2; no clear D. From germline, CDR1 is KGHSH and CDR2 LQKENI. The CDR3 runs 14 residues. V was trimmed by 3 bases and J by 5 bases, leaving 13 bases between them.

The chain combines TRBV5-1 with TRBJ1-6; 8 bases agree with TRBD1. The CDR3 has 16 amino acids. The trim removed 4 bases at V and 5 bases at J, leaving 8 bases unmatched. Germline-derived CDR1 and CDR2 are SGHRS and YFSETQ. For the CDR3, the DNA is TGCGCCAGCAGCGCAGGGGGCTTTAAGGATAATTCACCCCTCCACTTT. The encoded protein is CASSAGGFKDNSPLHF.

This clone was observed once. V and J are TRBV28 and TRBJ1-5; D is perhaps TRBD1 (5 bases). Per germline, CDR1 MDHEN and CDR2 SYDVKM. The CDR3 spans 12 residues. V shed 6 bases and J shed 9 bases, with 12 bases lying between them. This CDR3 reads CASSPGGAPQHF. CDR3 DNA sequence: TGTGCCAGCAGCCCGGGTGGGGCGCCCCAGCATTTT.

The chain employs TRBV25-1 and TRBJ1-2; D is perhaps TRBD1 (5 bases). CDR1 MGHDK and CDR2 SYGVNS come from the germline V gene. Trimming pared 10 bases from V and 4 bases from J, leaving 16 bases between. The CDR3 length is 13 residues. As DNA, the CDR3 is TGTGCCACCTCAGGGAGGGGCGGCTATGGCTACACCTTC. This codes for CATSGRGGYGYTF.

The CDR3 loop reads CASSGGTEAFF. The CDR3 DNA follows: TGTGCCAGCAGCGGGGGGACTGAAGCTTTCTTT. V is TRBV11-2 and J is TRBJ1-1, with D maybe TRBD1 (5 bases). Germline V gene lookup returns CDR1 SGHAT and CDR2 FQNNGV. The CDR3 length is 11 residues. V dropped 5 bases and J dropped 5 bases, with 6 bases sitting between them. Full variable domain (rest looked up from reference TRBV11-2 and TRBJ1-1): EAGVAQSPRYKIIEKRQSVAFWCNPISGHATLYWYQQILGQGPKLLIQFQNNGVVDDSQLPKDRFSAERLKGVDSTLKIQPAKLEDSAVYLCASSGGTEAFFGQGTRLTVV.

As for this clone: At one end, the junction sequence differs from germline, possibly due to a read error. The J gene is TRBJ2-7, the V gene TRBV10-3; 10 bases match TRBD2. Germline V gene sequence: CDR1 ENHRY, CDR2 SYGVKD. The CDR3 totals 18 residues. The DNA of the CDR3 is TGTGCCATCAGTGAGTCTCGTTTAATAGCGGGGGGCTCCTCCGAGCAGTACTTC. Protein: CAISESRLIAGGSSEQYF.

The V call is TRBV7-9, the J call TRBJ1-6, with a weak D call TRBD1 (5 bases). This CDR3 region has 15 residues. Germline lookup yields CDR1 SEHNR and CDR2 FQNEAQ (reference sequence). Deletions cut 3 bases from V and 10 bases from J, with 16 bases between. The CDR3 sequence is CASSLQGGAGSPLHF. CDR3 DNA: TGTGCCAGCAGCTTGCAGGGTGGGGCTGGGTCACCCCTCCACTTT.

This chain uses TRBV5-1 with TRBJ2-7, with 7 bases identical to TRBD1. The germline gives CDR1 SGHRS, CDR2 YFSETQ. With 3 bases clipped from V and 3 bases from J, the junction kept 3 bases outside the gene matches. The CDR3 has 13 residues. Written as DNA, the CDR3 is TGCGCCAGCAGCTCGGGACAGCTCTACGAGCAGTACTTC. As protein: CASSSGQLYEQYF.